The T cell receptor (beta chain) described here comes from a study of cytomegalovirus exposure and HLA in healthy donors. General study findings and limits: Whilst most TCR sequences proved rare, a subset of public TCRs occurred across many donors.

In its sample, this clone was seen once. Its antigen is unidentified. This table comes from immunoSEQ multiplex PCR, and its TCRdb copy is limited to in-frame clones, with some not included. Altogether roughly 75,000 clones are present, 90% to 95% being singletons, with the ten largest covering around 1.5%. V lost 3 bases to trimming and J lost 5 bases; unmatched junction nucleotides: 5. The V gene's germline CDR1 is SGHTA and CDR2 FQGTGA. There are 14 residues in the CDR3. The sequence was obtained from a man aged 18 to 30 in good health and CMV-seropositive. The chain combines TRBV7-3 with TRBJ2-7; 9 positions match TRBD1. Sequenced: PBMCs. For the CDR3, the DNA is TGTGCCAGCAGCTTGGACAGGGGATCCCACGAGCAGTACTTC. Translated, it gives CASSLDRGSHEQYF.